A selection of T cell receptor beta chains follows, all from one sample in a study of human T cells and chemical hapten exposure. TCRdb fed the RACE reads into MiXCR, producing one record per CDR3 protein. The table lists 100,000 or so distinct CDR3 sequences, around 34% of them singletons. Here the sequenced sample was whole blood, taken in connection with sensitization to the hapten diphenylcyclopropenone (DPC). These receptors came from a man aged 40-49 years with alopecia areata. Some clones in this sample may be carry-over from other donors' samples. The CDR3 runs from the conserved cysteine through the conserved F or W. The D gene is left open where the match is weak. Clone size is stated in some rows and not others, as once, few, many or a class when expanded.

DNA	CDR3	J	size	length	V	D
TGTGCCAGCAGCGGGGAGAACACCGGGGAGCTGTTTTTT	CASSGENTGELFF	TRBJ2-2	few	13	TRBV7-9	.
TGTGCCAGTAGTATGGGGGACAGGCCCGCAACTAATGAAAAACTGTTTTTT	CASSMGDRPATNEKLFF	TRBJ1-4	once	17	TRBV19	TRBD1
TGTGCCAGCAGGACTATAGCGGGAGCGAGTTGGAATGAGCAGTTCTTC	CASRTIAGASWNEQFF	TRBJ2-1	few	16	TRBV6-6	TRBD2
TGCGCCAGCAGCCAAGATCAGTACACAGACGGAAATAGCAATCAGCCCCAGCATTTT	CASSQDQYTDGNSNQPQHF	TRBJ1-5	.	19	TRBV4-3	.
TGTGCCAGCAGTTCAGGACTAGCGGGCACAGATACGCAGTATTTT	CASSSGLAGTDTQYF	TRBJ2-3	few	15	TRBV28	TRBD2
TGTGCCACCAGTGATTGGGGGGGGCGAACGAACACCGGGGAGCTGTTTTTT	CATSDWGGRTNTGELFF	TRBJ2-2	.	17	TRBV24-1	.
TGCAGTGCTAGATCTCCTGCGGACAGCTATAATTCACCCCTCCACTTT	CSARSPADSYNSPLHF	TRBJ1-6	once	16	TRBV20-1	.
TGTGCCAGCAGCTCCCCCCGTAGGTCCAAGGCCAACGTCCTGACTTTC	CASSSPRRSKANVLTF	TRBJ2-6	.	16	TRBV11-1	.
TGTGCCAGCAGTTTACAGTCCTCCTACGAGCAGTACTTC	CASSLQSSYEQYF	TRBJ2-7	.	13	TRBV12-3/TRBV12-4	.
TGTGCCAGTCTCTGGAGGGCTAGCGGGCCCATAGGGGATGAGCAGTTCTTC	CASLWRASGPIGDEQFF	TRBJ2-1	.	17	TRBV7-2	TRBD2
TGTGCCAGCAGTTTATCCACGGGACTGGCCAATGAGCAGTTCTTC	CASSLSTGLANEQFF	TRBJ2-1	few	15	TRBV12-3/TRBV12-4	.
TGTGCCACCAGCATAAGGGGAGATACCGGGGAGCTGTTTTTT	CATSIRGDTGELFF	TRBJ2-2	.	14	TRBV24-1	.
TGTGCCAGCAGCTTACGGGGACTAGCTCATAATGAGCAGTTCTTC	CASSLRGLAHNEQFF	TRBJ2-1	few	15	TRBV7-9	TRBD2
TGTGCCAGCAGCTTTATGGGGGGCGGGGAGACCCAGTACTTC	CASSFMGGGETQYF	TRBJ2-5	.	14	TRBV7-8	.
TGTGCCAGCAGCTTGTTCGCAGCGGGATTATACGAGCAGTACTTC	CASSLFAAGLYEQYF	TRBJ2-7	few	15	TRBV5-5	TRBD2
TGTGCCAGCAGTTACACGACAGCTCATGAAGCTTTCTTT	CASSYTTAHEAFF	TRBJ1-1	.	13	TRBV6-5	.
TGTGCCAGCAGCTTGCAGGGGTACAATGAGCAGTTCTTC	CASSLQGYNEQFF	TRBJ2-1	few	13	TRBV11-3	.
TGTGCCAGCGAGGGAGGGGGGGAGTTCTTC	CASEGGGEFF	TRBJ2-1	.	10	TRBV6-2/TRBV6-3	.
TGTGCCAGCAGCTTACGCGGGACAGGACAAGAGACCCAGTACTTC	CASSLRGTGQETQYF	TRBJ2-5	.	15	TRBV7-2	TRBD1
TGTGCCACCCGTCCTAGGTCTTTCACAGATACGCAGTATTTT	CATRPRSFTDTQYF	TRBJ2-3	once	14	TRBV7-2	.
TGCGCCAGCAGCCCGGGACAGGGGGCAGTATACAATGAGCAGTTCTTC	CASSPGQGAVYNEQFF	TRBJ2-1	few	16	TRBV4-3	TRBD1
TGTGCCAGCAGTGAGACAGGGGGCGCAGCCTACGAGCAGTACTTC	CASSETGGAAYEQYF	TRBJ2-7	few	15	TRBV27	TRBD1
TGTGCCAGCAGCTTAGCGTTTGAGGGGTTGGTAGAGACCCAGTACTTC	CASSLAFEGLVETQYF	TRBJ2-5	.	16	TRBV7-2	.
TGTGCCAGCAGCCACATCGACCAGACAGATACGCAGTATTTT	CASSHIDQTDTQYF	TRBJ2-3	.	14	TRBV14	.
TGCAGTGCTAGAGGGGGACTAACCAGCTCCTACAATGAGCAGTTCTTC	CSARGGLTSSYNEQFF	TRBJ2-1	.	16	TRBV20-1	TRBD2
TGCAGCGTTGCACGGGTGCCGTGGACTAGCGCTTACAATGAGCAGTTCTTC	CSVARVPWTSAYNEQFF	TRBJ2-1	.	17	TRBV29-1	TRBD2
TGTGCCAGCAGCGTGGACTTCGGGGATAATCAGCCCCAGCATTTT	CASSVDFGDNQPQHF	TRBJ1-5	.	15	TRBV4-2	.
TGCAGCGTTGAGAATCCGGGACAGGGCAGTTACAATGAGCAGTTCTTC	CSVENPGQGSYNEQFF	TRBJ2-1	few	16	TRBV29-1	TRBD1
TGTGCCAGCAGTTCACCATCCGGGACTAGCGGGGGTGGTACGCAGTATTTT	CASSSPSGTSGGGTQYF	TRBJ2-3	few	17	TRBV28	TRBD2
TGTGCCACCAGCAGAGATCGAACAGGACTTAGCACAGATACGCAGTATTTT	CATSRDRTGLSTDTQYF	TRBJ2-3	.	17	TRBV15	.
TGTGCCTGGAGTGACCAGATCTCTGGGGCCAACGTCCTGACTTTC	CAWSDQISGANVLTF	TRBJ2-6	.	15	TRBV30	.
TGTGCCAGCAGCACCCTGGACAGGGAGGGTCTAGAGACCCAGTACTTC	CASSTLDREGLETQYF	TRBJ2-5	once	16	TRBV5-6	.
TGTGCCAGCAGTTTAGCACGGGATGAGCAGTTCTTC	CASSLARDEQFF	TRBJ2-1	many	12	TRBV12-3/TRBV12-4	.
TGCGCCAGCACTTCCCCACAGGGTCGCGACACCGGGGAGCTGTTTTTT	CASTSPQGRDTGELFF	TRBJ2-2	once	16	TRBV5-1	.
TGTGCCAGCAGCTTGTTGTGGGGTACCCCTGAAGCTTTCTTT	CASSLLWGTPEAFF	TRBJ1-1	.	14	TRBV7-2	.
TGTGCCAGCAGTGAGGAGCGGGACTCTGGAAACACCATATATTTT	CASSEERDSGNTIYF	TRBJ1-3	.	15	TRBV2	.
TGCAGCTTAAGGAGGGGGCCCGAGCAGTACTTC	CSLRRGPEQYF	TRBJ2-7	few	11	TRBV29-1	.
TGTGCCAGCAGGACGGTGACTTATAATTCACCCCTCCACTTT	CASRTVTYNSPLHF	TRBJ1-6	.	14	TRBV28	.
TGCAGTGCTAGAGATCCTAGGGCACACGGGGAGACCCAGTACTTC	CSARDPRAHGETQYF	TRBJ2-5	.	15	TRBV20-1	.
TGCAGTGCCCCTCTCGGCCAGGGCACAGATACGCAGTATTTT	CSAPLGQGTDTQYF	TRBJ2-3	few	14	TRBV20-1	.
TGTGCCAGCTCGAAGACCGGGACAGGGGATCAGCCCCAGCATTTT	CASSKTGTGDQPQHF	TRBJ1-5	few	15	TRBV18	TRBD1
TGTGCCAGCAGCTCGCGATACAGGGGGAAGAGCACAGATACGCAGTATTTT	CASSSRYRGKSTDTQYF	TRBJ2-3	few	17	TRBV7-6	TRBD1
TGTGCCAGCAGCAAGGAGGGCCCCACAGATACGCAGTATTTT	CASSKEGPTDTQYF	TRBJ2-3	.	14	TRBV7-2	.
TGCGCCAGCAGTCCCTTGGGGGAATCACCCCTCCGCTTT	CASSPLGESPLRF	TRBJ1-6	.	13	TRBV4-3	.
TGTGCCAGCAGTGGAACAGGGTTAGAGACCCAGTACTTC	CASSGTGLETQYF	TRBJ2-5	few	13	TRBV12-3/TRBV12-4	.
TGTGCCAGCAGCTTAGTTCACGGAGAGACCCAGTACTTC	CASSLVHGETQYF	TRBJ2-5	few	13	TRBV7-3	.
TGTGCCAGCAGCACTAACAATGAGCAGTTCTTC	CASSTNNEQFF	TRBJ2-1	few	11	TRBV6-5	.
TGTGCCAGCAGCGTAGAAGGATTAGGGACAGGGTCTCGCGAGCAGTACTTC	CASSVEGLGTGSREQYF	TRBJ2-7	once	17	TRBV9	TRBD1
TGTGCCAGCCTGAAAGGACCAAACACTGAAGCTTTCTTT	CASLKGPNTEAFF	TRBJ1-1	.	13	TRBV27	.
TGCAGTGCCCCCCGGGGAGGGGTGGCAAATGGCTACACCTTC	CSAPRGGVANGYTF	TRBJ1-2	few	14	TRBV20-1	.
TGTGCCAGCAGTCGCCGGAGGTTAGGTCAGCCCCAGCATTTT	CASSRRRLGQPQHF	TRBJ1-5	few	14	TRBV6-5	.
TGTGCCAGCAGTTACTCCGACAGGGCGGGGTATCAGCCCCAGCATTTT	CASSYSDRAGYQPQHF	TRBJ1-5	.	16	TRBV6-6	TRBD1
TGTGCCAGCAGTTACCTAGCCCCGGGACAGGGAATTGAGATCACTGAAGCTTTCTTT	CASSYLAPGQGIEITEAFF	TRBJ1-1	.	19	TRBV6-5	TRBD1
TGTGCCAGCTCGGCCGGAGAGAACACTGAAGCTTTCTTT	CASSAGENTEAFF	TRBJ1-1	.	13	TRBV18	.
TGCAGTGCTAGAGATCCGGCTAGCGGGAATGGCCTAACCTCCACAGATACGCAGTATTTT	CSARDPASGNGLTSTDTQYF	TRBJ2-3	few	20	TRBV20-1	TRBD2
TGTGCCAGCAGTCCCCGGGTAGCGGGAGTGGTTGAGCAGTTCTTC	CASSPRVAGVVEQFF	TRBJ2-1	.	15	TRBV12-3/TRBV12-4	TRBD2
TGTGCCAGCAGCGTAGATGAGGTTCCTTTAGAGACCCAGTACTTC	CASSVDEVPLETQYF	TRBJ2-5	.	15	TRBV9	.